Listed below are T cell receptor beta chains from one sample, sequenced in a study of control samples from healthy donors and cancer patients. Repertoires were generated with immunoSEQ multiplex PCR, while TCRdb's copy carries only in-frame clones and drops some. The table shows about 45,000 clones, with about 91% occurring only once. The sample consisted of PBMCs. These receptors originate from a woman aged 40-49 years with head and neck cancer. Both conserved end residues are part of each CDR3. The order of the fields is CDR3 length, D gene, V gene, clone size, J gene, CDR3 DNA, CDR3 protein. D genes are given only for firm matches. Size values are once, few and many counts, or a class for expanded clones, and some rows have none.

14	TRBD1	TRBV7-7	.	TRBJ2-2	TGTGCCAGCAGAGGGACAGGGGACACCGGGGAGCTGTTTTTT	CASRGTGDTGELFF
14	.	TRBV10-3	.	TRBJ1-5	TGTGCCATCAGTGGGGATTATAGCAATCAGCCCCAGCATTTT	CAISGDYSNQPQHF
15	.	TRBV30	.	TRBJ2-1	TGTGCCTGGAGTGTAGGCAGCAGCTCCTACAATGAGCAGTTCTTC	CAWSVGSSSYNEQFF
17	.	TRBV4-1	.	TRBJ1-4	TGCGCCAGCAGCCAAGACGGCCTCCTAACCTTCCAGGAAAAACTGTTTTTT	CASSQDGLLTFQEKLFF
16	TRBD2	TRBV7-9	.	TRBJ2-7	TGTGCCAGCAGCCCCCGGACTAGCGGGGGCCCCTCCGAGCAGTACTTC	CASSPRTSGGPSEQYF
16	.	TRBV6-5	.	TRBJ2-1	TGTGCCAGCAGTTCCCCCTTGGAGACCTCCTACAATGAGCAGTTCTTC	CASSSPLETSYNEQFF
16	TRBD2	TRBV27	.	TRBJ2-3	TGTGCCAGCAGTACTTTTTCTAGCGGAGACACAGATACGCAGTATTTT	CASSTFSSGDTDTQYF
13	.	TRBV15	.	TRBJ1-1	TGTGCCACCAGCGTAGACCCGGACACTGAAGCTTTCTTT	CATSVDPDTEAFF
14	TRBD1	TRBV3-1/TRBV3-2	.	TRBJ1-3	TGTGCCAGCAGCCTCTTAGGGGGCGGAAACACCATATATTTT	CASSLLGGGNTIYF
17	.	TRBV4-1	.	TRBJ2-2	TGCGCCAGCAGCCGCTCGACCGCAGCGGCTAACGCCGGGGAGCTGTTTTTT	CASSRSTAAANAGELFF
11	.	TRBV18	.	TRBJ1-1	TGTGCCAGCTCGGCCCGAGGTGGCGCTTTCTTT	CASSARGGAFF
17	.	TRBV2	.	TRBJ1-1	TGTGCCAGCAGTGGAAGCCGGGACAACCCCTTGAACACTGAAGCTTTCTTT	CASSGSRDNPLNTEAFF
12	.	TRBV5-6	.	TRBJ1-2	TGTGCCAGCAGCCGGGGGACGATTGGCTACACCTTC	CASSRGTIGYTF
14	TRBD1	TRBV5-1	.	TRBJ1-1	TGCGCCAGCAGCTTAACAGGGGGGAACACTGAAGCTTTCTTT	CASSLTGGNTEAFF
16	TRBD1	TRBV30	.	TRBJ2-5	TGTGCCTGGAGCGGAACAGGGACAGGGGGCCTGGGGACCCAGTACTTC	CAWSGTGTGGLGTQYF
15	TRBD2	TRBV3-1/TRBV3-2	.	TRBJ2-2	TGTGCCAGCAGCCAACTAGCGGGAGGGAACGGGGAGCTGTTTTTT	CASSQLAGGNGELFF
17	TRBD1	TRBV3-1/TRBV3-2	.	TRBJ1-1	TGTGCCAGCAGGGGCATGGGGACAGGGGACATGAACACTGAAGCTTTCTTT	CASRGMGTGDMNTEAFF
13	.	TRBV30	few	TRBJ2-7	TGTGCCTGGAGTCTCGGGGTTGGCTACGAGCAGTACTTC	CAWSLGVGYEQYF
14	TRBD1	TRBV29-1	once	TRBJ1-1	TGCAGCGTTGAGAGGGGGCTGAGGGACACTGAAGCTTTCTTT	CSVERGLRDTEAFF
14	TRBD1	TRBV7-8	.	TRBJ1-5	TGTGCCAGCAGCTCTAGGACAGGGAATCAGCCCCAGCATTTT	CASSSRTGNQPQHF
17	TRBD1	TRBV7-2	.	TRBJ1-5	TGTGCCAGCAGCTTAATGGGTCAGGGCTACAGGGGTCAGCCCCAGCATTTT	CASSLMGQGYRGQPQHF
16	.	TRBV3-1/TRBV3-2	once	TRBJ2-5	TGTGCCAGCAGCCAAGAGTCTCCCAAGATCTGGGGGGCCCAGTACTTC	CASSQESPKIWGAQYF
14	TRBD1	TRBV28	.	TRBJ2-5	TGTGCCACCACGACTGACAGGGGGGAGGAGACCCAGTACTTC	CATTTDRGEETQYF
14	TRBD1	TRBV27	few	TRBJ1-6	TGTGCCAGCAGTTTAGGGACAGGGCAGCCACCCCTCCACTTT	CASSLGTGQPPLHF
14	.	TRBV20-1	few	TRBJ1-1	TGCAGTGCTAGTCCAAATGGTGGTTGGGCTGAAGCTTTCTTT	CSASPNGGWAEAFF
13	.	TRBV15	.	TRBJ1-1	TGTGCCACCAGCAGAGATGGGAACACTGAAGCTTTCTTT	CATSRDGNTEAFF
14	.	TRBV11-2	.	TRBJ2-7	TGTGCCAGCAGCGCCGCAGTAGTGGGCTACGAGCAGTACTTC	CASSAAVVGYEQYF
19	.	TRBV5-6	.	TRBJ2-4	TGTGCCAGCAGCCACCCGGGACAAACGGGTCTCCTGCCCAAAAACATTCAGTACTTC	CASSHPGQTGLLPKNIQYF
15	.	TRBV6-1	once	TRBJ1-5	TGTGCCAGCAGTGAACTGGGGGATAGCAATCAGCCCCAGCATTTT	CASSELGDSNQPQHF
15	TRBD2	TRBV2	.	TRBJ2-7	TGTGCCAGCAGTGAAGCGCTGGCGGGAGACGGGGAGCAGTACTTC	CASSEALAGDGEQYF
12	.	TRBV4-1	.	TRBJ1-3	TGCGCCAGCGGAGACGCTGGAAACACCATATATTTT	CASGDAGNTIYF
15	TRBD2	TRBV6-5	.	TRBJ2-1	TGTGCCAGCAGTCCTACTAGCGGGGGCCCCAATGAGCAGTTCTTC	CASSPTSGGPNEQFF
14	.	TRBV19	.	TRBJ1-1	TGTGCCACCACCTTGAGGGGTACGGACACTGAAGCTTTCTTT	CATTLRGTDTEAFF
15	TRBD2	TRBV7-2	.	TRBJ2-7	TGTGCCAGCAGCTTCCTTAGCGGGAGGGCCTACGAGCAGTACTTC	CASSFLSGRAYEQYF
13	.	TRBV28	.	TRBJ2-7	TGTGCCAGCAGTTATGGGGAATCCTACGAGCAGTACTTC	CASSYGESYEQYF
15	.	TRBV6-5	.	TRBJ1-1	TGTGCCAGCAGCCCGGGACGGGCCCGGAACACTGAAGCTTTCTTT	CASSPGRARNTEAFF
15	.	TRBV10-3	.	TRBJ1-1	TGTGCCATCAGTGTGGGGCAGGGAAGGAACACTGAAGCTTTCTTT	CAISVGQGRNTEAFF
17	TRBD2	TRBV18	.	TRBJ2-1	TGTGCCAGCTCACGACCTACTAGCGGGGGGAAGTACAATGAGCAGTTCTTC	CASSRPTSGGKYNEQFF
14	TRBD1	TRBV2	.	TRBJ2-7	TGTGCCAGCAGTGAACAGGGGGAAAGCTACGAGCAGTACTTC	CASSEQGESYEQYF
18	.	TRBV6-4	.	TRBJ1-1	TGTGCCAGCAGTGACGCCGGGGGGGGTAAGATCATGAACACTGAAGCTTTCTTT	CASSDAGGGKIMNTEAFF
14	.	TRBV30	.	TRBJ2-5	TGTGCCTGGAGTGTACCGGGATTCCGGGAGACCCAGTACTTC	CAWSVPGFRETQYF